The clone carrying this T cell receptor beta chain has a count of ten or more. The record originates from a study of breast tumors, draining lymph nodes, adjacent tissues. TCRdb reprocessed the multiplex PCR reads via MiXCR and lists one record per CDR3 protein. The sample comprises fewer than 150,000 distinct CDR3 sequences, over 20% of which are singletons, and 2.2% rests with the top ten. Axillary draining lymph nodes of breast cancer patients supplied the node samples. The CDR3 runs 14 residues. From germline, CDR1 is MNHEY and CDR2 SVGAGI. The V and J ends lost 5 bases and 3 bases respectively, with 11 bases between them.

The sequence was obtained from a female donor with breast cancer. Some clones in this sample may be carry-over from other donors' samples. The V call is TRBV6-5, the J call TRBJ1-3; D ambiguous. The sample comprised axillary lymph node tissue. The CDR3: CASSIAARGNTIYF. The CDR3 DNA sequence: TGTGCCAGCAGTATCGCCGCGCGTGGAAACACCATATATTTT.